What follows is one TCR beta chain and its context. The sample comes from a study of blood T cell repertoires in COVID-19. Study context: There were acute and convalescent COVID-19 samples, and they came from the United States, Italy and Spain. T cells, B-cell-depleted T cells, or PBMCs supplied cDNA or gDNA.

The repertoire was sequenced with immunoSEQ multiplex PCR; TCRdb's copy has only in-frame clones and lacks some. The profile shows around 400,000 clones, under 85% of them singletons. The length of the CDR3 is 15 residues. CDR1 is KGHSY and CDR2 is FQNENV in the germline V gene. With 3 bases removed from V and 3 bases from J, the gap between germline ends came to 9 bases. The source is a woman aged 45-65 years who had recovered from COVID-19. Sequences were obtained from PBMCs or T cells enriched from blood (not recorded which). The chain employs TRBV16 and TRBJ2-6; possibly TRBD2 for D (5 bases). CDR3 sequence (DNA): TGTGCCAGCAGCCATGGAGGTAGTGGGGCCAACGTCCTGACTTTC. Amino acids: CASSHGGSGANVLTF.